Listed below are T cell receptor beta chains from one sample, sequenced in a study of blood T cell repertoires in COVID-19. Sequencing was performed with immunoSEQ multiplex PCR; in TCRdb, only in-frame clones are kept and a portion is missing. The profile shows hundreds of thousands of clones, more than 85% of them singletons. Sequencing was performed on PBMCs or T cells enriched from blood (not recorded which). Receptors originate from a woman aged 60-70 years who had recovered from COVID-19. Both conserved end residues are part of each CDR3. D genes are given only for firm matches. Rows give clone size only sometimes, using once, few, many, or a class for an expanded clone.

size: .
J: TRBJ1-2
V: TRBV10-3
D: .
DNA: TGTGCCACCGGAGGGGTAAGGGACTATGGCTACACCTTC
CDR3: CATGGVRDYGYTF

size: .
J: TRBJ2-3
V: TRBV9
D: .
DNA: TGTGCCAGCAGCGTAGAGGGAGGAGGTGGGACAGATACGCAGTATTTT
CDR3: CASSVEGGGGTDTQYF

size: .
J: TRBJ2-1
V: TRBV18
D: TRBD2
DNA: TGTGCCAGCTCACCCGGACTAGCGGGGATCAATGAGCAGTTCTTC
CDR3: CASSPGLAGINEQFF

size: once
J: TRBJ2-3
V: TRBV10-2
D: TRBD2
DNA: TGCGCCAGCAGGCCGGGACTAGCGGGGGGCACAGATACGCAGTATTTT
CDR3: CASRPGLAGGTDTQYF

size: .
J: TRBJ1-2
V: TRBV2
D: TRBD1
DNA: TGTGCCAGCAGTGGCCCCGGGACAGGGGGACAGTCGGATACTAACTATGGCTACACCTTC
CDR3: CASSGPGTGGQSDTNYGYTF

size: .
J: TRBJ2-6
V: TRBV13
D: .
DNA: TGTGCCAGCACCTGGGGTGAGGGAGCAGGCCCCTCTGGGGCCAACGTCCTGACTTTC
CDR3: CASTWGEGAGPSGANVLTF

size: .
J: TRBJ2-1
V: TRBV5-8
D: TRBD1
DNA: TGTGCCAGCAGCTCCGGACAGGGGGCGCATAATGAGCAGTTCTTC
CDR3: CASSSGQGAHNEQFF

size: .
J: TRBJ2-7
V: TRBV6-4
D: .
DNA: TGTGCCAGCAGAAACCAGGGTTCCTACGAGCAGTACTTC
CDR3: CASRNQGSYEQYF

size: .
J: TRBJ1-3
V: TRBV19
D: TRBD1
DNA: TGTGCCGCACACTCCGGACAGGGGTTCTCTGGAAACACCATATATTTT
CDR3: CAAHSGQGFSGNTIYF

size: .
J: TRBJ1-4
V: TRBV28
D: TRBD1
DNA: TGTGCCAGCAGTCCCTGGACAGGGGATGAAAAACTGTTTTTT
CDR3: CASSPWTGDEKLFF

size: .
J: TRBJ1-1
V: TRBV5-1
D: .
DNA: TGCGCCAGCAGCTTAATAACAGGGAACACTGAAGCTTTCTTT
CDR3: CASSLITGNTEAFF

size: once
J: TRBJ1-6
V: TRBV19
D: .
DNA: TGTGCCAGTAGTACCACAGGGTTTTTGTATAATTCACCCCTCCACTTT
CDR3: CASSTTGFLYNSPLHF

size: few
J: TRBJ1-2
V: TRBV2
D: TRBD1
DNA: TGTGCCAGCAGTGCACAGGGGGCGCCCAACTATGGCTACACCTTC
CDR3: CASSAQGAPNYGYTF

size: .
J: TRBJ1-6
V: TRBV6-5
D: .
DNA: TGTGCCAGCACCCGGGATTTTAATTCACCCCTCCACTTT
CDR3: CASTRDFNSPLHF

size: .
J: TRBJ1-2
V: TRBV2
D: .
DNA: TGTGCCAGCAGTGACAGGGCTAAGCATGGCTACACCTTC
CDR3: CASSDRAKHGYTF

size: .
J: TRBJ2-1
V: TRBV5-1
D: .
DNA: TGCGCCAGCGCTCGGGACAATGAGCAGTTCTTC
CDR3: CASARDNEQFF

size: many
J: TRBJ1-5
V: TRBV6-5
D: TRBD1
DNA: TGTGCCAGCAGTACAGGGGCCGTCGGCAATCAGCCCCAGCATTTT
CDR3: CASSTGAVGNQPQHF

size: .
J: TRBJ1-6
V: TRBV2
D: TRBD1
DNA: TGTGCCAGCAGGGGACAGGGGAATTCACCCCTCCACTTT
CDR3: CASRGQGNSPLHF

size: .
J: TRBJ1-2
V: TRBV7-2
D: TRBD1
DNA: TGTGCCAGCAGCCCGGGACAGCTCGATGGCTACACCTTC
CDR3: CASSPGQLDGYTF

size: .
J: TRBJ1-1
V: TRBV12-3/TRBV12-4
D: .
DNA: TGTGCCAGCAGTCCCGCTGGGCACGAAGCTTTCTTT
CDR3: CASSPAGHEAFF

size: .
J: TRBJ2-3
V: TRBV21-1
D: .
DNA: TGTGCCAGCAGCAATCGGGGGGGGAGGTTAGATACGCAGTATTTT
CDR3: CASSNRGGRLDTQYF

size: .
J: TRBJ1-3
V: TRBV7-2
D: .
DNA: TGTGCCAGCAGCTCAGGGTATTTGGCTGGAAACACCATATATTTT
CDR3: CASSSGYLAGNTIYF

size: .
J: TRBJ2-3
V: TRBV4-1
D: .
DNA: TGCGCCAGCAGCCAAGATTTACGGGGTAGCACAGATACGCAGTATTTT
CDR3: CASSQDLRGSTDTQYF

size: .
J: TRBJ2-1
V: TRBV21-1
D: .
DNA: TGTGCCAGCAGCAAAGGGACTAGCGGGGACAATGAGCAGTTCTTC
CDR3: CASSKGTSGDNEQFF

size: once
J: TRBJ1-2
V: TRBV4-1
D: .
DNA: TGCGCCAGCAGCCAAGATCACAGGGAGAACTATGGCTACACCTTC
CDR3: CASSQDHRENYGYTF

size: .
J: TRBJ2-7
V: TRBV18
D: .
DNA: TGTGCCAGCTCACCGCGGCAGGGCAGCTCCTACGAGCAGTACTTC
CDR3: CASSPRQGSSYEQYF

size: .
J: TRBJ1-2
V: TRBV15
D: .
DNA: TGTGCCACCAGCACCAGGGCTCTCTATGGCTACACCTTC
CDR3: CATSTRALYGYTF

size: .
J: TRBJ1-1
V: TRBV5-4
D: .
DNA: TGTGCCAGCAGACCTCAGGGTCTTTTCACTGAAGCTTTCTTT
CDR3: CASRPQGLFTEAFF

size: .
J: TRBJ2-2
V: TRBV5-1
D: TRBD1
DNA: TGCGCCAGCAGCCTCAGGGGGCTCAACACCGGGGAGCTGTTTTTT
CDR3: CASSLRGLNTGELFF

size: .
J: TRBJ1-5
V: TRBV5-4
D: TRBD1
DNA: TGTGCCAGCAGCCTCGGACTCCGGGACAGTAGCAATCAGCCCCAGCATTTT
CDR3: CASSLGLRDSSNQPQHF

size: few
J: TRBJ1-3
V: TRBV27
D: .
DNA: TGTGCCAGCAGTTTAACCCCCTCCGTGCAGGGCTCTGGAAACACCATATATTTT
CDR3: CASSLTPSVQGSGNTIYF

size: .
J: TRBJ2-5
V: TRBV30
D: TRBD2
DNA: TGTGCCTGGAGTGAGGTGGCTAGCGGCCCGAGGACCCAGTACTTC
CDR3: CAWSEVASGPRTQYF

size: .
J: TRBJ1-1
V: TRBV15
D: .
DNA: TGTGCCACCAGCATCGGGGGGTTTGCTGAAGCTTTCTTT
CDR3: CATSIGGFAEAFF

size: few
J: TRBJ2-6
V: TRBV4-2
D: TRBD1
DNA: TGTGCCAGCAGCCAAGCGACAGGGAGTTCGGCCAACGTCCTGACTTTC
CDR3: CASSQATGSSANVLTF

size: .
J: TRBJ1-4
V: TRBV7-8
D: .
DNA: TGTGCCAGCAGCTTCGGGAGACGGTTAACTAATGAAAAACTGTTTTTT
CDR3: CASSFGRRLTNEKLFF

size: .
J: TRBJ2-7
V: TRBV3-1/TRBV3-2
D: .
DNA: TGTGCCAGCAGCCAAGAGGGCCTAGAGCAGTACTTC
CDR3: CASSQEGLEQYF

size: .
J: TRBJ2-1
V: TRBV19
D: TRBD2
DNA: TGTGCCAGTAGTCCACGACTAGCGGGGTGGAATGAGCAGTTCTTC
CDR3: CASSPRLAGWNEQFF

size: .
J: TRBJ1-5
V: TRBV7-9
D: TRBD1
DNA: TGTGCCAGCAGCCACAATTCAACCCGACAGGGCAGCCAGCCCCAGCATTTT
CDR3: CASSHNSTRQGSQPQHF

size: .
J: TRBJ1-1
V: TRBV11-3
D: TRBD1
DNA: TGTGCCAGCAGCCCCGGACAGGGAATGGGATCGAAAACTGAAGCTTTCTTT
CDR3: CASSPGQGMGSKTEAFF

size: .
J: TRBJ1-2
V: TRBV12-5
D: .
DNA: TGTGCTAGTGGCCCGGAGGACTATGGCTACACCTTC
CDR3: CASGPEDYGYTF

size: .
J: TRBJ2-3
V: TRBV28
D: TRBD1
DNA: TGTGCCAGCAGTTTAGGGATACAGGGGAGCACAGATACGCAGTATTTT
CDR3: CASSLGIQGSTDTQYF

size: .
J: TRBJ2-1
V: TRBV5-1
D: TRBD1
DNA: TGCGCCAGCAGCATCGGGACAGGGACCTACAATGAGCAGTTCTTC
CDR3: CASSIGTGTYNEQFF